These 23 T cell receptor beta chains share one sample of origin, sequenced in a study of cytomegalovirus exposure and HLA in healthy donors. In the PCR, 60 Vbeta and 13 Jbeta primers were used. Data came from immunoSEQ multiplex PCR; TCRdb stores just in-frame clones and leaves some out. Of 140,000 to 150,000 clones listed, 77% are singletons. Input material: PBMCs. The receptors here all came from a male donor in good health and CMV-seronegative.

Only one count was recorded for this clone. This chain joins TRBV28 and TRBJ2-1, with D possibly being TRBD1 (5 bases). This CDR3 region has 15 residues. The V gene lost 4 bases and the J gene lost 6 bases, with 16 bases spanning the gap. Germline V CDR1 and CDR2: MDHEN, SYDVKM. The CDR3 region has the DNA TGTGCCAGCAGTTCACCAGGGTCCCATCGCAATGAGCAGTTCTTC. This sequence encodes CASSSPGSHRNEQFF.

The V call is TRBV27, the J call TRBJ1-4; TRBD1 is a possible D gene (5 bases). CDR1 and CDR2 from the germline V gene are MNHEY and SMNVEV (reference sequence). CDR3 length: 15 residues. V was clipped by 3 bases and J by 0 bases, with 8 bases between them. The DNA for the CDR3 is TGTGCCAGCAGTTTTGGGGGGGCAACTAATGAAAAACTGTTTTTT. Encoded protein: CASSFGGATNEKLFF.

Note on this clone: The junction departs from germline at one end; a sequencing error may be responsible. J is TRBJ1-1 and V is TRBV30; possibly TRBD1 for D (6 bases). Germline CDR1 reads GTSNPN; CDR2 reads SVGIG (reference sequence). This CDR3 region has 13 residues. DNA for the CDR3: TGTGCCAGGAGCGGACAGAAGAACACTGAAGCTTTCTTT. It specifies CARSGQKNTEAFF.

V and J are TRBV11-3 and TRBJ2-1; D is undetermined. The CDR3 consists of 13 residues. In germline, CDR1 is SGHNT, CDR2 YENEEA. The V and J ends lost 4 bases and 9 bases respectively, with 13 bases between them. CDR3 residues: CASSSRGEFEQFF. The CDR3 DNA reads TGTGCCAGCAGCTCCCGCGGCGAATTTGAGCAGTTCTTC. Using reference TRBV11-3 and TRBJ2-1 for the parts outside the CDR3, the full variable domain is EAGVVQSPRYKIIEKKQPVAFWCNPISGHNTLYWYLQNLGQGPELLIRYENEEAVDDSQLPKDRFSAERLKGVDSTLKIQPAELGDSAVYLCASSSRGEFEQFFGPGTRLTVL.

The chain uses TRBV5-1 and TRBJ2-3, with 11 bases fitting TRBD2. This CDR3 is 14 amino acids long. Germline V gene sequence: CDR1 SGHRS, CDR2 YFSETQ. V lost 2 bases to trimming and J lost 7 bases; unmatched junction nucleotides: 3. CDR3 loop: CASSFTSGSYTQYF. DNA for the CDR3: TGCGCCAGCAGCTTCACTAGCGGGAGCTATACGCAGTATTTT.

The chain links TRBV11-2 to TRBJ2-2; 10 nucleotides match TRBD1. The CDR3 is 17 amino acids. V was clipped by 0 bases and J by 6 bases; unmatched bases: 7. Germline lookup yields CDR1 SGHAT and CDR2 FQNNGV. The CDR3 region is CASSLEGTGDMAGELFF. Written as DNA, the CDR3 is TGTGCCAGCAGCTTAGAAGGGACAGGGGATATGGCCGGGGAGCTGTTTTTT. Drawing the rest from reference TRBV11-2 and TRBJ2-2, the complete variable domain is EAGVAQSPRYKIIEKRQSVAFWCNPISGHATLYWYQQILGQGPKLLIQFQNNGVVDDSQLPKDRFSAERLKGVDSTLKIQPAKLEDSAVYLCASSLEGTGDMAGELFFGEGSRLTVL.

The chain combines TRBV5-4 with TRBJ2-7; D gene uncertain. Trimming took 4 bases from V and 0 from J, leaving 14 bases between them. Germline V gives CDR1 SGHNT, CDR2 YYREEE (reference sequence). The CDR3 extends over 15 amino acids. CDR3 region: CASSPAGADSYEQYF. The DNA for the CDR3 is TGTGCCAGCAGCCCCGCCGGCGCGGACTCCTACGAGCAGTACTTC.

This clone showed up just a few times. This chain uses TRBV6-5 with TRBJ2-1; D is perhaps TRBD2 (6 bases). Germline lookup yields CDR1 MNHEY and CDR2 SVGAGI. V dropped 4 bases and J dropped 6 bases, with 16 bases sitting between them. The CDR3 runs to 15 residues. Written as DNA, the CDR3 is TGTGCCAGCAGTTTTCCGGGACTTCGGGCCAATGAGCAGTTCTTC. The encoded protein is CASSFPGLRANEQFF.

The rearrangement uses TRBV19 and TRBJ2-1; 10 bases agree with TRBD2. The V segment lost 6 bases and the J segment 7 bases; nucleotides outside the gene matches: 9. Germline assignment: CDR1 LNHDA and CDR2 SQIVND (reference sequence). This CDR3 region has 15 residues. DNA for the CDR3: TGTGCCAGTAGGCTGACTAGCGGGCCGGGGAATGAGCAGTTCTTC. Translated: CASRLTSGPGNEQFF.

The CDR3 spells CASSELPGQGHGYTF. CDR3 bases: TGTGCCAGCAGTGAACTACCGGGACAGGGACATGGCTACACCTTC. V is TRBV2 and J is TRBJ1-2, with 9 bases fitting TRBD1. The CDR3 has 15 residues. V lost 2 bases and J lost 6; bases outside the gene matches: 7. Germline V CDR1 and CDR2: SNHLY, FYNNEI.

The J gene is TRBJ2-3, the V gene TRBV18; TRBD2 agrees at 11 bases. V gave up 4 bases and J gave up 8 bases; unmatched junction bases: 8. This CDR3 spans 15 amino acids. CDR1 and CDR2 from the germline V gene are KGHSH and LQKENI. In DNA form, the CDR3 reads TGTGCCAGCTCACTACTCCTAGCGGGGGGTGGTACGCAGTATTTT. As protein: CASSLLLAGGGTQYF.

About this clone: The germline gene is not matched at one end of the junction; a read error may be the cause. The chain links TRBV10-3 to TRBJ2-7, with a tentative D call TRBD2 (5 bases). CDR1 ENHRY and CDR2 SYGVKD come from the germline V gene. CDR3 length: 11 residues. CDR3 nucleotide sequence: TGTGCCATCAGGGAGAATAGGACTCCCCTTTTC. This gives the protein CAIRENRTPLF.

As regards this clone: With a much larger clone just one base away, this may be a read error. The chain uses TRBV9 and TRBJ2-2, with a possible D match to TRBD2 (5 bases). The length of the CDR3 is 15 residues. V shed 3 bases and J shed 7 bases, with 16 bases lying between them. In germline, CDR1 is SGDLS, CDR2 YYNGEE. DNA for the CDR3: TGTGCCAGCAGCGCAGAAGGACTCGAGGACGGGGAGCTGTTTTTT. Amino acid sequence: CASSAEGLEDGELFF.

V gene TRBV4-1 combines with J gene TRBJ2-7; 9 positions match TRBD2. The V gene end was trimmed by 0 bases and the J gene end by 3 bases; junction bases not matched to a gene: 3. The length of the CDR3 is 15 residues. Germline V CDR1 and CDR2: MGHRA, YSYEKL. The CDR3 reads CASSQERREGYEQYF. The CDR3 coding sequence is TGCGCCAGCAGCCAAGAGCGGCGGGAGGGCTACGAGCAGTACTTC.

The chain has TRBV7-6 and TRBJ1-2; TRBD1 aligns across 7 bases. CDR1 is SGHVS, CDR2 FNYEAQ, per germline. The CDR3 consists of 12 residues. V was clipped by 3 bases and J by 8 bases; unmatched bases: 3. CDR3 sequence reads: CASSFRTGGYTF. CDR3 DNA sequence: TGTGCCAGCAGCTTCCGGACAGGAGGCTACACCTTC.

V and J are TRBV6-5 and TRBJ2-3, with 11 bases fitting TRBD2. The CDR3 is 15 amino acids. Germline CDR1 and CDR2: MNHEY and SVGAGI. The V and J ends lost 6 bases and 5 bases, in that order; junction bases with no gene match: 7. The DNA of the CDR3 is TGTGCCAGCAGGAATAGCGGGAGGGGAATAGATACGCAGTATTTT. Translating it yields CASRNSGRGIDTQYF.

The rearrangement links TRBV7-8 to TRBJ2-7, with 9 bases that match TRBD1. The junction had 3 bases not matched to a gene; V was cut back by 0 bases and J by 0 bases. CDR1 and CDR2 from the germline V gene are SGHVS and FQNEAQ. There are 16 residues in the CDR3. In nucleotides, the CDR3 is TGTGCCAGCAGCTTAGCGGGGACAGGGAACTCCTACGAGCAGTACTTC. It specifies CASSLAGTGNSYEQYF.

The genes are TRBV6-5 and TRBJ2-2; a possible D gene is TRBD1 (5 bases). This CDR3 region has 16 residues. Germline CDR1 and CDR2: MNHEY and SVGAGI. Trimming stripped 4 bases from V and 5 bases from J, with 17 bases between. The CDR3 nucleotides are TGTGCCAGCAGTTCCCCCAGCAGGGATAGGACCGGGGAGCTGTTTTTT. Translated, it gives CASSSPSRDRTGELFF.

This clone was counted between two and nine times. The genes are TRBV6-5 and TRBJ2-7; 7 nucleotides match TRBD1. Trimming removed 6 bases from V and 7 bases from J; junction bases left unmatched: 3. Per germline, CDR1 MNHEY and CDR2 SVGAGI. This CDR3 has 11 amino acids. The CDR3 reads CASSQGEEQYF. DNA of the CDR3: TGTGCCAGCAGCCAGGGGGAGGAGCAGTACTTC.

The gene calls are TRBV27 and TRBJ2-5; D not certain. Trimming took off 5 bases at V and 6 bases at J, with 16 bases between the two ends. Germline V gives CDR1 MNHEY, CDR2 SMNVEV (reference sequence). The CDR3 is made up of 14 amino acids. The CDR3 region is CASSPLDSMQTQYF. The CDR3 region has the DNA TGTGCCAGCAGTCCCCTGGATAGCATGCAGACCCAGTACTTC.

The genes are TRBV6-5 and TRBJ2-7, with 12 bases aligning to TRBD1. CDR1 and CDR2 (germline): MNHEY, SVGAGI. The V gene end was trimmed by 2 bases and the J gene end by 7 bases; junction bases not matched to a gene: 9. The CDR3 extends over 16 amino acids. In nucleotides, the CDR3 is TGTGCCAGCAGTTACGGACCCGGGACAGGGGGCAGGGAGCAGTACTTC. This codes for CASSYGPGTGGREQYF.

The V call is TRBV13, the J call TRBJ2-7; 12 bases are shared with TRBD2. V gave up 5 bases and J gave up 6 bases; unmatched junction bases: 14. The CDR3 is 17 residues long. Germline lookup yields CDR1 PRHDT and CDR2 FYEKMQ (reference sequence). The CDR3 here is CASSISAPGLAGGEQYF. The CDR3 DNA follows: TGTGCCAGCAGCATATCCGCGCCGGGACTAGCGGGCGGCGAGCAGTACTTC.

This chain joins TRBV28 and TRBJ2-7, with 11 bases matching TRBD1. The CDR3 spans 14 residues. Losses at the gene ends were 11 bases for V and 3 bases for J; bases not matched to a gene: 9. Germline CDR1 and CDR2: MDHEN and SYDVKM. The CDR3 bases are TGTGCCTCTCACCGGACAGGGGGCGGCTACGAGCAGTACTTC. Protein sequence: CASHRTGGGYEQYF.